The 8 T cell receptor beta chains below all came from one sample that was sequenced in a study of regulatory T cells in long-lasting Graves disease. Arm-PCR of CDR3 regions and iRepertoire HTBI primers were used to build TCR beta libraries. A single record per CDR3 protein comes from TCRdb applying MiXCR to the multiplex PCR reads. The sample lists 560,000 or so distinct CDR3 sequences, about 16% occurring once. Time point in this sample: newly diagnosed GD, antithyroid drugs for less than 3 months. RNA isolated from PBMCs was used to make the TCR library. This sample was also put to use in a study of T cells in Graves' hyperthyroidism and ophthalmopathy.

The material sequenced was peripheral blood mononuclear cells (PBMCs), taken at new diagnosis, from a patient treated with antithyroid drugs. Receptors originate from a man between 18 and 35 years old with Graves disease.

The chain employs TRBV3-1 and TRBJ2-7, with 10 nucleotides matching TRBD2. Trimming cost V 1 base and J 5 bases; bases outside gene matches: 11. The CDR3 length is 17 residues. CDR1 is LGHDT, CDR2 YNNKEL, per germline (reference sequence). The CDR3 region is CASSQALAGAWLDEQYF. The DNA for the CDR3 is TGTGCCAGCAGCCAAGCGCTAGCGGGAGCCTGGCTCGACGAGCAGTACTTC.

This clonotype came up many times. The chain is built from TRBV18 and TRBJ2-1; D gene ambiguous. This CDR3 is 16 amino acids long. Deletions cut 0 bases from V and 0 bases from J, with 9 bases between. Germline assignment: CDR1 KGHSH and CDR2 LQKENI. The CDR3 coding sequence is TGTGCCAGCTCACCACCGAGGCTGATCTCCTACAATGAGCAGTTCTTC. Amino acid sequence: CASSPPRLISYNEQFF.

This clonotype appeared many times. The chain links TRBV5-1 to TRBJ1-1, with 8 bases lining up with TRBD1. Trimming took 2 bases from V and 3 from J; bases not matched to a gene: 6. The germline CDR1 and CDR2 sequences are SGHRS and YFSETQ. This CDR3 has 15 residues. The CDR3 DNA reads as TGCGCCAGCAGCTTACAGGGGGTTGCGGACACTGAAGCTTTCTTT. Translation gives CASSLQGVADTEAFF.

Many counts were recorded for this clonotype. The V and J genes are TRBV7-3 and TRBJ2-1; TRBD1 matches at 7 bases. Germline loops: CDR1 SGHTA, CDR2 FQGTGA. V trimming: 4 bases; J trimming: 10 bases; junction bases outside the gene matches: 4. The CDR3 extends over 12 amino acids. The CDR3 is CASSSTDREQFF. The CDR3 nucleotides read TGTGCCAGCAGCTCCACGGACAGGGAGCAGTTCTTC.

CDR3 region: CASSLGSENWKDTIYF. The CDR3 DNA sequence: TGTGCCAGCAGCTTAGGGTCTGAGAATTGGAAGGACACCATATATTTT. This chain links TRBV7-9 with TRBJ1-3, with no clear D. Trimming took 1 base from V and 8 from J, leaving 18 bases between them. Looked up from germline, CDR1 is SEHNR and CDR2 is FQNEAQ (reference sequence). This CDR3 has 16 residues.

This clonotype was counted at least ten times. The V gene is TRBV20-1, the J gene TRBJ2-7; a possible D gene is TRBD1 (6 bases). From germline, CDR1 is DFQATT and CDR2 SNEGSKA (reference sequence). The CDR3 consists of 14 residues. V shed 0 bases and J shed 4 bases, with 13 bases lying between them. The CDR3, as DNA: TGCAGTGCTAGAGATTCGGCAGGGGAATACGAGCAGTACTTC. Its translation: CSARDSAGEYEQYF.

The V call is TRBV4-2, the J call TRBJ2-5; 11 nucleotides align to TRBD2. CDR3 length: 15 residues. V lost 4 bases, J lost 5 bases, and 6 bases stayed unmatched. Looked up from germline, CDR1 is LGHNA and CDR2 is YNFKEQ. The CDR3 region has the DNA TGTGCCAGCAGCCCGGGACTAGCGGTTAAGGAGACCCAGTACTTC. This translates into CASSPGLAVKETQYF.

The chain combines TRBV5-1 with TRBJ2-5; 10 bases are shared with TRBD2. V shed 2 bases and J 2 bases; nucleotides not matched to a gene: 3. This CDR3 has 15 amino acids. The germline gives CDR1 SGHRS, CDR2 YFSETQ. The CDR3 DNA is TGCGCCAGCAGCTTCTTGACTAGCGGGCAAGAGACCCAGTACTTC. Protein product: CASSFLTSGQETQYF.